The TCR beta chain described here comes from a study of memory CD4+ T cells and cytomegalovirus serostatus. Study-wide points: Suggested: most of the CMV-linked TCR signature lies in CD4+ memory cells.

Between the trimmed V and J ends, which lost 6 bases and 0 bases, there was a span of 23 bases. The CDR3 spans 18 residues. Germline lookup yields CDR1 LNHDA and CDR2 SQIVND (reference sequence). Some clones are missing from TCRdb's copy, which holds only in-frame ones; the method was immunoSEQ multiplex PCR. The sample yields tens of thousands of clones, under 80% seen once. Remarks on this clone: Its antigen is undetermined.

Single viable CD3+CD4+CD8-CD45RO+ cells were sorted as the memory CD4+ T cells. Total CD4+ T cells were enriched by CD4 positive selection. The sequence came from an adult in good health and CMV-seronegative. The specimen was memory CD4+ T cells from blood. This chain links TRBV19 with TRBJ1-1, with D possibly matching TRBD1 (5 bases). Here the CDR3 reads CASRISSQGTVMNTEAFF. CDR3 sequence (DNA): TGTGCCAGTAGGATCTCCAGCCAGGGAACGGTCATGAACACTGAAGCTTTCTTT.